The T cell receptor beta chain under discussion was sequenced for a study of blood T cell repertoires in COVID-19. Study in general: Spain, Italy and the United States supplied samples that represented acute and convalescent COVID-19. Nucleic acid was either cDNA or gDNA, and it came from T cells, B-cell-depleted T cells, or PBMCs.

A few counts support this clone. The CDR3 has 14 residues. Germline CDR1 reads SGHVS; CDR2 reads FNYEAQ. The junction had 3 bases not matched to a gene; V was cut back by 4 bases and J by 6 bases. Per the original data handling: Counts of nucleated cells, estimated from reference gene primer amplification, were obtained. Here immunoSEQ multiplex PCR was the method, and the copy in TCRdb shows in-frame clones only, minus some. V and J calls and clone size are copied from that table; D and trimming were computed from the DNA. The sample carries about 24,000 clones, about 72% recorded once. The chain employs TRBV7-6 and TRBJ2-2, with 9 nucleotides matching TRBD1. What was sequenced was peripheral blood. This TCR derives from a woman over 75 with acute or convalescent COVID-19. The CDR3 DNA reads as TGTGCCAGCAGCTCCGGGACAGGGTCCGGGGAGCTGTTTTTT. This sequence encodes CASSSGTGSGELFF.